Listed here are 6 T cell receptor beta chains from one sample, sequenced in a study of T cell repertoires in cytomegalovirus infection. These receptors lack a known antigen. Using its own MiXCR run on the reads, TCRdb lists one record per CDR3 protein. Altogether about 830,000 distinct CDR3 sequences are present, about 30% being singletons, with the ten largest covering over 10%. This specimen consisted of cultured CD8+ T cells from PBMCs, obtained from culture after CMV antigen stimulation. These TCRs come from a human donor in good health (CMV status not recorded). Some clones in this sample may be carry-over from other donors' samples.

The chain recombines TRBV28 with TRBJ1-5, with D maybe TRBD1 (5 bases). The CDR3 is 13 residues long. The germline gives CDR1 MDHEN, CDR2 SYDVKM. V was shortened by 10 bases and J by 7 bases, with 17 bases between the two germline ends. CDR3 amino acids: CANTSGGWQPQHF. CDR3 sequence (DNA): TGTGCCAACACCTCCGGGGGTTGGCAGCCCCAGCATTTT.

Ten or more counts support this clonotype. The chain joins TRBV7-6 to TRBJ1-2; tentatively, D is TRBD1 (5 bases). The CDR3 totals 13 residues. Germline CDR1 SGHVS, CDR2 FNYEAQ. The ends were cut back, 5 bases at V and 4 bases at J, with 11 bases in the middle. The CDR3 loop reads CASSATGGYGYTF. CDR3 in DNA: TGTGCCAGCAGCGCCACAGGCGGCTATGGCTACACCTTC.

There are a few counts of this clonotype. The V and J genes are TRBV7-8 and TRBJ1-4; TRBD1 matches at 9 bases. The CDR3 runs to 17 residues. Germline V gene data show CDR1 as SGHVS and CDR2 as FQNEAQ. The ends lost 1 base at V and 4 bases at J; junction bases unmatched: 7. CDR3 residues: CASSLGTGARGNEKLFF. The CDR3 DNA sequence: TGTGCCAGCAGCTTAGGGACAGGGGCCCGCGGTAATGAAAAACTGTTTTTT.

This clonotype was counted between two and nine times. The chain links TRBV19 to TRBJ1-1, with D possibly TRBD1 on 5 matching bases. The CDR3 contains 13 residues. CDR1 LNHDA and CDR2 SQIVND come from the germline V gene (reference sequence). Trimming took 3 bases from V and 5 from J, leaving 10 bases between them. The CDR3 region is CASSIQGGTEAFF. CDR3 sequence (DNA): TGTGCCAGTAGTATTCAGGGAGGGACTGAAGCTTTCTTT.

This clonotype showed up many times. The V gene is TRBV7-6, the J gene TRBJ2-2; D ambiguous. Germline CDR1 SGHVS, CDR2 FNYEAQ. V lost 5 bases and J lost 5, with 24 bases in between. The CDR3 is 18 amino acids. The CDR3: CASSDQEHLMLGTGELFF. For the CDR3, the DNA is TGTGCCAGCAGCGACCAAGAGCACCTAATGTTGGGGACCGGGGAGCTGTTTTTT.

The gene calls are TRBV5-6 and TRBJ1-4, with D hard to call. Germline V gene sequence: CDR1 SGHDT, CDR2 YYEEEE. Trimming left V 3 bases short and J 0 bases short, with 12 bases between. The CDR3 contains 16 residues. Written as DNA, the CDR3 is TGTGCCAGCAGCTCGGACCTCCTTGCAACTAATGAAAAACTGTTTTTT. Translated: CASSSDLLATNEKLFF.